A single sample gave rise to the 15 T cell receptor beta chains below, sequenced in a study of Ad26.COV2.S vaccination and SARS-CoV-2 variants. Profiled with immunoSEQ multiplex PCR; TCRdb holds only in-frame clones, not every one. The sample shows about 350,000 clones, approximately 90% of them seen only once. Stated treatment: roughly 19 received Ad26.COV2.S at low or high dose, single or two shots; about 5 received placebo; per-sample allocation not given. Samples analyzed were those drawn on day 63 after the first vaccine or placebo injection. The input for sequencing was peripheral blood, taken in a trial of Ad26.COV2.S vaccine versus placebo. Every receptor here comes from a person aged 18-65 years who received the Ad26.COV2.S COVID-19 vaccine or a placebo.

The count of this clone is one. The V and J genes are TRBV2 and TRBJ1-1; unclear D gene. CDR1 and CDR2 from the germline V gene are SNHLY and FYNNEI. V was pared by 5 bases and J by 3 bases, with 16 bases between. The CDR3 consists of 15 residues. The CDR3 spells CASSPYQVGDTEAFF. In DNA form, the CDR3 reads TGTGCCAGCAGTCCGTATCAGGTCGGGGACACTGAAGCTTTCTTT. The full variable domain, with the rest looked up from reference TRBV2 and TRBJ1-1, is EPEVTQTPSHQVTQMGQEVILRCVPISNHLYFYWYRQILGQKVEFLVSFYNNEISEKSEIFDDQFSVERPDGSNFTLKIRSTKLEDSAMYFCASSPYQVGDTEAFFGQGTRLTVV.

V gene TRBV28 combines with J gene TRBJ1-3; 7 bases are shared with TRBD1. The CDR3 spans 15 residues. The germline V gene encodes CDR1 MDHEN and CDR2 SYDVKM. The junction had 7 bases not matched to a gene; V was cut back by 8 bases and J by 0 bases. The CDR3 sequence is CASSTTGLSGNTIYF. The CDR3 region has the DNA TGTGCCAGCTCAACGACAGGGCTCTCTGGAAACACCATATATTTT.

This clone came up once. The rearrangement uses TRBV4-3 and TRBJ2-7; 10 bases line up with TRBD2. The CDR3 is 19 amino acids. V dropped 4 bases and J dropped 0; count of bases not matched to a gene: 15. CDR1 and CDR2 (germline): LGHNA, YSLEER. In nucleotides, the CDR3 is TGCGCCAGCAGCCTCCGGACTGAGGGGACTAGCGTGAGCTCCTACGAGCAGTACTTC. This encodes CASSLRTEGTSVSSYEQYF.

Written as DNA, the CDR3 is TGTGCCAGTAGTATATTTAGTAGCTCCTACGAGCAGTACTTC. Its translation: CASSIFSSSYEQYF. The gene calls are TRBV19 and TRBJ2-7; D gene uncertain. The CDR3 is 14 residues long. Germline CDR1 reads LNHDA; CDR2 reads SQIVND (reference sequence). V was trimmed by 2 bases and J by 0 bases, leaving 8 bases between them.

The gene calls are TRBV30 and TRBJ1-4, with no clear D. This CDR3 region has 14 residues. V was shortened by 4 bases and J by 8 bases, with 17 bases between the two germline ends. CDR1 and CDR2 (germline): GTSNPN, SVGIG (reference sequence). The DNA of the CDR3 is TGTGCCTGGAAATTAAGTGAGGCGGGAGAAAAACTGTTTTTT. It translates to CAWKLSEAGEKLFF.

This chain joins TRBV27 and TRBJ1-2; TRBD1 is a possible D gene (5 bases). CDR1 is MNHEY and CDR2 is SMNVEV in the germline V gene (reference sequence). This CDR3 is built from 14 residues. Deletions cut 2 bases from V and 5 bases from J, with 12 bases between. The DNA of the CDR3 is TGTGCCAGCAGTTTACAGCCTCGGGGGTATGGCTACACCTTC. This gives the protein CASSLQPRGYGYTF.

The chain links TRBV28 to TRBJ1-3; no clear D. Germline V gives CDR1 MDHEN, CDR2 SYDVKM. V lost 6 bases, J lost 0 bases, and 12 bases lay in between. This CDR3 region has 15 residues. CDR3 amino acids: CASRTTGRSGNTIYF. DNA for the CDR3: TGTGCCAGCAGGACCACTGGGCGCTCTGGAAACACCATATATTTT.

The rearrangement joins TRBV6-1 to TRBJ2-3; 7 nucleotides line up with TRBD2. The CDR3 runs 16 residues. V shed 1 base and J 9 bases; nucleotides not matched to a gene: 13. Per the germline V gene, CDR1 is MNHNS and CDR2 is SASEGT. As DNA, the CDR3 is TGTGCCAGCAGTGAAGGGACTAGAGGTGGTAAAGGGACGCAGTATTTT. Translated: CASSEGTRGGKGTQYF.

This rearrangement joins TRBV6-5 to TRBJ2-7; D possibly corresponds to TRBD2 (5 bases). Looked up from germline, CDR1 is MNHEY and CDR2 is SVGAGI. V dropped 2 bases and J dropped 3 bases, with 11 bases sitting between them. The CDR3 covers 14 residues. CDR3 nucleotides: TGTGCCAGCAGTTACCTTCCCGGGGACTACGAGCAGTACTTC. Its translation is CASSYLPGDYEQYF.

The chain uses TRBV27 and TRBJ2-7; no clear D gene. This CDR3 comprises 14 residues. V was pared by 3 bases and J by 0 bases, with 9 bases between. Germline V gene data show CDR1 as MNHEY and CDR2 as SMNVEV (reference sequence). The DNA of the CDR3 is TGTGCCAGCAGTTTTCGGAAAAGCTCCTACGAGCAGTACTTC. Protein sequence: CASSFRKSSYEQYF.

The chain is built from TRBV9 and TRBJ2-3; D unresolved. The germline CDR1 and CDR2 sequences are SGDLS and YYNGEE. The CDR3 runs 13 residues. Trimming took 3 bases from V and 2 from J, leaving 7 bases between them. The CDR3 sequence is CASSEENTDTQYF. The CDR3 DNA is TGTGCCAGCAGCGAAGAGAACACAGATACGCAGTATTTT. Complete variable domain (other parts from reference TRBV9 and TRBJ2-3): DSGVTQTPKHLITATGQRVTLRCSPRSGDLSVYWYQQSLDQGLQFLIQYYNGEERAKGNILERFSAQQFPDLHSELNLSSLELGDSALYFCASSEENTDTQYFGPGTRLTVL.

The chain links TRBV5-5 to TRBJ2-3; the match to TRBD1 covers 7 bases. The CDR3 spans 17 residues. CDR1 SGHKS and CDR2 YYEKEE come from the germline V gene (reference sequence). J was trimmed by 0 bases and V by 0 bases; bases with no gene match: 7. The CDR3 loop is CASSLGQGAASTDTQYF. Here the CDR3 DNA reads TGTGCCAGCAGCTTGGGACAGGGCGCCGCTAGCACAGATACGCAGTATTTT.

This chain connects TRBV19 to TRBJ1-2; perhaps TRBD1 as D (5 bases). The CDR3 is 15 amino acids. The V end was cut by 4 bases, the J end by 6 bases, with 18 bases between. The V gene's germline CDR1 is LNHDA and CDR2 SQIVND (reference sequence). CDR3 sequence (DNA): TGTGCCAGTAGTACCCCGTCGGTTGAACAGGATGGCTACACCTTC. It translates to CASSTPSVEQDGYTF.

The CDR3 bases are TGTGCCAGCAGCTTAGGGCCAAAGGACCCTGGGGAGCAGTACTTC. It specifies CASSLGPKDPGEQYF. The chain joins TRBV7-3 to TRBJ2-7, with no clear D. Germline CDR1 reads SGHTA; CDR2 reads FQGTGA. Trimming left V 2 bases short and J 7 bases short, with 18 bases between. CDR3 length: 15 amino acids.

The CDR3 region is CASSQDFFEQYF. CDR3 nucleotide sequence: TGTGCCAGCAGCCAAGATTTTTTCGAGCAGTACTTC. This sequence joins TRBV4-2 and TRBJ2-7; D is unresolved. The V end lost 0 bases, the J end lost 6 bases, and 6 bases lay between the germline ends. The V gene's germline CDR1 is LGHNA and CDR2 YNFKEQ. The CDR3 is 12 amino acids.